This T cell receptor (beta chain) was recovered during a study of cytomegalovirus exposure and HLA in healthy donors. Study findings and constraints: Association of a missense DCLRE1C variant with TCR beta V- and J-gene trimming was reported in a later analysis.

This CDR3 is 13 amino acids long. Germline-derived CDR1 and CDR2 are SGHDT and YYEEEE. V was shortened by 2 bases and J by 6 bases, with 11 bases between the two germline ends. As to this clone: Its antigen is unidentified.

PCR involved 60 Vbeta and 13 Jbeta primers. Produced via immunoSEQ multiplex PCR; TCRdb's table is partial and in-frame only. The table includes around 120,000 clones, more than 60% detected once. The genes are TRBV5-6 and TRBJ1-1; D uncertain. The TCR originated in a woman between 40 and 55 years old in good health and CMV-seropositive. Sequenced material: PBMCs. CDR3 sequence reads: CASSFPISSEAFF. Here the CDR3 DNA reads TGTGCCAGCAGCTTCCCTATTAGCTCTGAAGCTTTCTTT. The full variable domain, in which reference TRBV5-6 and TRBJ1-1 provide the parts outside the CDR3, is DAGVTQSPTHLIKTRGQQVTLRCSPKSGHDTVSWYQQALGQGPQFIFQYYEEEERQRGNFPDRFSGHQFPNYSSELNVNALLLGDSALYLCASSFPISSEAFFGQGTRLTVV.